This is a list of T cell receptor beta chains from one sample in a study of T cell responses to AZD1222 COVID-19 vaccine. Produced via immunoSEQ multiplex PCR; TCRdb's table is partial and in-frame only. The table lists more than 95,000 clones, approximately 87% of them singletons. The specimen comprised peripheral blood, sampled on day 0 of AZD1222 vaccination. These receptors originate from an adult in good health. CDR3s leave out the opening cysteine and the closing phenylalanine or tryptophan. Each record gives: clone size, V gene, CDR3 protein. A clone size is listed for some rows: how often the clone was seen (once, few, many), or a class if it is expanded.

size: NA; V: TRBV6-1; CDR3: ASSDRQVSYEQY
size: NA; V: TRBV14; CDR3: ASSQDAGFTGELF
size: NA; V: TRBV10-2; CDR3: ASRTGEAEAF
size: many; V: TRBV11-3; CDR3: ASSPGTVDTIY
size: NA; V: TRBV29-1; CDR3: SVLAKNIQY
size: NA; V: TRBV10-3; CDR3: AISENTGELF
size: NA; V: TRBV10-3; CDR3: ANGDRGSGANVLT
size: once; V: TRBV4-2; CDR3: ASSQERRTYNEQF
size: NA; V: TRBV6-5; CDR3: ASSYQGGGYTDTQY
size: NA; V: TRBV2; CDR3: ASSGGTGFAGELF
size: NA; V: TRBV27; CDR3: ASSFWQGTDTQY
size: NA; V: TRBV7-2; CDR3: ASSYSPGSGNTIY
size: NA; V: TRBV5-6; CDR3: ASSYGTFFGSGELF
size: once; V: TRBV2; CDR3: ASSERQVEAF
size: NA; V: TRBV10-2; CDR3: ASSGSSGTRLGEQY
size: NA; V: TRBV4-2; CDR3: ASSQGENTEAF
size: NA; V: TRBV27; CDR3: ASSLSGQGGRSSFHEQY
size: NA; V: TRBV5-1; CDR3: ASSLTSSNTEAF
size: NA; V: TRBV7-9; CDR3: ASSLATGVGWYGYT
size: NA; V: TRBV6-6; CDR3: ASSRRGPRSGANVLT
size: NA; V: TRBV7-9; CDR3: ASSLTGSNQPQH
size: few; V: TRBV20-1; CDR3: SASGRQGLDEQY
size: NA; V: TRBV10-3; CDR3: ATQTNTEAF
size: NA; V: TRBV5-1; CDR3: ASSLALPGGRGNTEAF
size: once; V: TRBV7-8; CDR3: ASSPWEGKSYEQY
size: NA; V: TRBV7-8; CDR3: ASSLPANYGYT
size: NA; V: TRBV18; CDR3: ASSPIGNEQF
size: NA; V: TRBV5-4; CDR3: ASQGSDSYEQY
size: NA; V: TRBV4-1; CDR3: ASSHRDGTNYGYT
size: NA; V: TRBV27; CDR3: ASSLLGRSYEQY
size: NA; V: TRBV28; CDR3: ASSTMGTDTQY
size: NA; V: TRBV6-6; CDR3: ASSPPAGKGEKLF
size: NA; V: TRBV19; CDR3: ASRNAGSLYNEQF
size: NA; V: TRBV12-3/TRBV12-4; CDR3: ASSPGVGYEQY
size: NA; V: TRBV15; CDR3: ATSRGSVGTTDTQY
size: NA; V: TRBV10-3; CDR3: AIRSTGDNSPLH
size: NA; V: TRBV1; CDR3: TSSQERGPSVPMTCEQY
size: NA; V: TRBV6-5; CDR3: ASRDRHYNEKLF
size: NA; V: TRBV27; CDR3: ASSLNTGLGGEKLF
size: NA; V: TRBV4-1; CDR3: ASSQFPPGQGAIGYT
size: NA; V: TRBV6-2/TRBV6-3; CDR3: ASSDPRAVT
size: NA; V: TRBV6-5; CDR3: ASSAGQGSQETQY
size: NA; V: TRBV2; CDR3: ASSQSPGSNQPQH
size: NA; V: TRBV14; CDR3: ASSPRTRDNSPLH
size: NA; V: TRBV5-1; CDR3: ASSVFGDRNSPLH
size: NA; V: TRBV13; CDR3: ASSSGRADTQY
size: NA; V: TRBV2; CDR3: ASRIQWGAATEAF
size: NA; V: TRBV28; CDR3: ASRSPTGSNQPQH
size: few; V: TRBV2; CDR3: ASSDSGGHQPQH
size: NA; V: TRBV11-3; CDR3: ASSLVPGVDTQY
size: NA; V: TRBV18; CDR3: ASSLRVLAGQKGRNEQF
size: NA; V: TRBV13; CDR3: ASSFYSGGGYT
size: NA; V: TRBV6-5; CDR3: ASRRAGSYEQY